Following are 5 T cell receptor beta chains from one sample sequenced in a study of blood T cells in healthy people across ages. For the second PCR, which ran for 7 to 11 cycles, a sample-barcoded 5' primer and a J-beta primer mix were used. One entry per CDR3 protein, called by TCRdb with MiXCR from the 5' RACE reads. The sample has 800,000 to 1,300,000 distinct CDR3 sequences, under 30% seen once. This sample was shared with a second study, whose subject was T cells of mothers and their children.

The sequenced sample was blood. These receptors came from a girl aged 2 to 10 in good health.

V is TRBV12-5 and J is TRBJ2-5; possible D gene TRBD2, 5 bases. The germline V and J ends were trimmed by 2 bases and 4 bases, with 20 bases remaining between them. From germline, CDR1 is LGHNT and CDR2 FRNRAP. The CDR3 loop spans 17 amino acids. The DNA for the CDR3 is TGTGCTAGTGGTTTGCCGGGCGGATTGGAGGAATTAGAGACCCAGTACTTC. As protein: CASGLPGGLEELETQYF.

This clonotype was observed a handful of times. Germline is not matched at one junction end, which may reflect a read error. V is TRBV7-9 and J is TRBJ2-1; 13 nucleotides match TRBD2. Germline V lookup: CDR1 SEHNR, CDR2 FQNEAQ (reference sequence). The CDR3 extends over 17 amino acids. The CDR3 reads CTSGIATSGGDYNEQFF. The CDR3 DNA sequence: TGTACCAGCGGGATCGCCACTAGCGGGGGGGACTACAATGAGCAGTTCTTC.

The gene calls are TRBV12-3 or TRBV12-4 and TRBJ2-3; possible D gene TRBD1, 5 bases. The CDR3 has 12 residues. V lost 2 bases and J 10 bases, leaving 10 bases between the germline ends. The CDR3 spells CASSLRQNAQYF. For the CDR3, the DNA is TGTGCCAGCAGTTTAAGACAGAATGCGCAGTATTTT.

This clonotype was picked up a small number of times. The CDR3 here is CASRLTAGEKLFF. CDR3 sequence (DNA): TGTGCCAGCAGATTGACAGCGGGTGAAAAACTGTTTTTT. This chain connects TRBV12-3 or TRBV12-4 to TRBJ1-4; D perhaps matches TRBD1 (5 bases). V shed 6 bases and J shed 7 bases, with 12 bases lying between them. The CDR3 extends over 13 amino acids.

This clonotype was detected a few times. The gene calls are TRBV20-1 and TRBJ2-5; 15 positions agree with TRBD2. Trimming removed 6 bases from V and 1 base from J; junction bases left unmatched: 6. CDR1 is DFQATT, CDR2 SNEGSKA, per germline (reference sequence). The CDR3 totals 16 residues. CDR3 sequence reads: CSALGTSGGPQETQYF. CDR3 sequence (DNA): TGCAGTGCCCTCGGGACTAGCGGGGGGCCCCAAGAGACCCAGTACTTC.